The present TCR beta chain was sequenced within a study of post-analysis software for immune sequencing data. The wider study: Clinical courses comprised relapsing-remitting, secondary progressive and progressive-relapsing multiple sclerosis.

Study-level results: The five TRBV segments detected at higher frequency in patients than in controls included TRBV5-6, TRBV5-1 and TRBV20-1. F-measure co-clustering was strong for batch-matched samples.

With regard to this clonotype: No antigen is known for it.

Researchers reported that TCR beta cDNA libraries carried unique molecular identifiers. Between roughly 1 and 11 million T cells gave rise to a few hundred thousand cDNA molecules. TCRdb reanalysed the PCR reads using MiXCR and keeps one entry per CDR3 protein. The repertoire holds 450,000 to 700,000 distinct CDR3 sequences, with roughly two fifths as singletons. Trimming took off 5 bases at V and 0 bases at J, with 19 bases between the two ends. The CDR3 length is 17 residues. This receptor was identified in a girl aged 5 to 17 with multiple sclerosis. The chain joins TRBV12-3 or TRBV12-4 to TRBJ1-1; a possible D gene is TRBD1 (5 bases). The material sequenced was blood. The DNA of the CDR3 is TGTGCCAGCAGTCCTGGCGGGGGGACGGTCATGAACACTGAAGCTTTCTTT. This encodes CASSPGGGTVMNTEAFF.